This T cell receptor beta chain emerged from a study of T cells after yellow fever vaccination. Across the study: Some fractions had low cell numbers, and these were prepared with SMART-Seq v4 Ultra Low Input. Study-wide results and caveats: Weaker overall, the secondary response nonetheless peaked faster (day 5 versus 15).

The CDR3 loop spans 14 amino acids. Trimming took 4 bases from V and 8 from J; bases not matched to a gene: 6. CDR1 SGHVS and CDR2 FQNEAQ come from the germline V gene. This clonotype was detected a few times. Antigen: not known. TCRdb recomputed calls from the 5' RACE reads with MiXCR, one row per CDR3 protein. The sample lists a few hundred thousand distinct CDR3 sequences; roughly 13% were seen once. This chain uses TRBV7-8 with TRBJ1-4; TRBD1 aligns across 8 bases. The receptor's source is a man younger than 45 who received the YFV17D yellow fever vaccine. This specimen was CD4+ T cells sorted from PBMCs, taken 45 days after the yellow fever booster vaccination. CDR3 loop: CASSWTGMGEKLFF. The CDR3 coding sequence is TGTGCCAGCAGCTGGACAGGGATGGGGGAAAAACTGTTTTTT.